This T cell receptor beta chain is from a study of blood T cell repertoires in COVID-19. Per the original methods: How many nucleated cells were present was estimated from reference gene primer amplification. This table comes from immunoSEQ multiplex PCR, and its TCRdb copy is limited to in-frame clones, with some not included. D and trimming were read from the DNA, whereas the V and J calls and clone size are those reported in that table. The sample has some 180,000 clones; approximately 90% are singletons. The source of this sequence is a man in his fifties with acute or convalescent COVID-19. The sequencing sample was made of peripheral blood.

CDR3 DNA: TGTGCCTGGAGTGTATCTTATATGGCCCAGTTCTTC. Translation: CAWSVSYMAQFF. The J gene is TRBJ2-1, the V gene TRBV30; D is unresolved. Germline CDR1 and CDR2: GTSNPN and SVGIG (reference sequence). The CDR3 runs to 12 residues. V was pared by 0 bases and J by 13 bases, with 13 bases between. Full variable domain (missing parts from reference TRBV30 and TRBJ2-1): SQTIHQWPATLVQPVGSPLSLECTVEGTSNPNLYWYRQAAGRGLQLLFYSVGIGQISSEVPQNLSASRPQDRQFILSSKKLLLSDSGFYLCAWSVSYMAQFFGPGTRLTVL.